The 21 T cell receptor beta chains presented below share a single source sample, sequenced in a study of blood T cell repertoires in COVID-19. TCRdb's copy holds only in-frame clones and misses some; the assay was immunoSEQ multiplex PCR. This sample yields 200,000 to 250,000 clones, of which 86% are seen a single time; approximately 2% belongs to the top ten. The material sequenced was peripheral blood. These receptors all come from a man between 25 and 39 years old who had recovered from COVID-19.

V gene TRBV6-5 combines with J gene TRBJ1-2, with a tentative D call TRBD1 (6 bases). The CDR3 totals 14 residues. Trimming stripped 10 bases from V and 7 bases from J, with 22 bases between. Germline CDR1 is MNHEY and CDR2 is SVGAGI. The CDR3 here is CATLSSTGRSGYTF. In DNA form, the CDR3 reads TGTGCCACCCTATCATCGACAGGCCGTAGTGGCTACACCTTC.

This clone was seen only once. V gene TRBV5-6 combines with J gene TRBJ1-2; 7 bases are a match to TRBD1. Germline CDR1 and CDR2: SGHDT and YYEEEE. V shed 2 bases and J 8 bases; nucleotides not matched to a gene: 3. CDR3 length: 12 amino acids. The CDR3 DNA reads as TGTGCCAGCAGCTTCCGACAGGGAGGCTACACCTTC. This codes for CASSFRQGGYTF.

The gene calls are TRBV9 and TRBJ1-1, with 7 bases identical to TRBD1. Unmatched junction bases numbered 10, after V lost 3 bases and J lost 2 bases. The germline gives CDR1 SGDLS, CDR2 YYNGEE. The CDR3 has 16 residues. This chain's CDR3 is CASSARRQGRNTEAFF. Written as DNA, the CDR3 is TGTGCCAGCAGCGCCCGTCGACAGGGTCGAAACACTGAAGCTTTCTTT.

The chain links TRBV11-2 to TRBJ1-1; D is possibly TRBD1 (5 bases). This CDR3 is built from 13 residues. V lost 3 bases to trimming and J lost 3 bases, with 8 bases between them. The V gene's germline CDR1 is SGHAT and CDR2 FQNNGV. The CDR3 region has the DNA TGTGCCAGCAGCTTCAGGGTTGACACTGAAGCTTTCTTT. The encoded protein is CASSFRVDTEAFF.

This clone was seen only once. The V and J genes are TRBV29-1 and TRBJ2-1; TRBD1 might be the D (5 bases). CDR1 and CDR2 (germline): SQVTM, ANQGSEA. V shed 7 bases and J shed 1 base, with 17 bases lying between them. The CDR3 covers 15 residues. The CDR3 DNA is TGCAGCGCCCGTAACTGGACAAGGTCCTACAATGAGCAGTTCTTC. Its translation: CSARNWTRSYNEQFF.

This clone has just a few counts. The chain employs TRBV18 and TRBJ1-1, with D perhaps matching TRBD1 (6 bases). Germline V gives CDR1 KGHSH, CDR2 LQKENI. Deletions cut 0 bases from V and 4 bases from J, with 12 bases between. The CDR3 has 15 residues. CDR3 region: CASSPPGGRITEAFF. The CDR3 region has the DNA TGTGCCAGCTCACCACCGGGGGGGCGTATCACTGAAGCTTTCTTT. The complete variable domain, with remaining parts taken from reference TRBV18 and TRBJ1-1, reads NAGVMQNPRHLVRRRGQEARLRCSPMKGHSHVYWYRQLPEEGLKFMVYLQKENIIDESGMPKERFSAEFPKEGPSILRIQQVVRGDSAAYFCASSPPGGRITEAFFGQGTRLTVV.

The rearrangement uses TRBV3-1 (or the pseudogene TRBV3-2) and TRBJ1-4; 7 bases are shared with TRBD1. This CDR3 region has 15 residues. Germline lookup yields CDR1 LGHDT and CDR2 YNNKEL (reference sequence). The J segment lost 8 bases and the V segment lost 4 bases, leaving 10 bases of the junction unmatched. CDR3 DNA: TGTGCCAGCAGCCCTAGGGGGCACACGCGGGAAAAACTGTTTTTT. Translated, it gives CASSPRGHTREKLFF.

The chain uses TRBV5-1 and TRBJ1-3; 10 bases agree with TRBD1. CDR3 length equals 16 residues. Looked up from germline, CDR1 is SGHRS and CDR2 is YFSETQ. The J segment lost 7 bases and the V segment lost 4 bases, leaving 11 bases of the junction unmatched. The CDR3 spells CASSASGTGVQNTIYF. The CDR3 nucleotides are TGCGCCAGCAGCGCATCCGGGACAGGGGTTCAGAACACCATATATTTT.

The V gene is TRBV9, the J gene TRBJ2-3; TRBD1 agrees at 10 bases. Germline CDR1 and CDR2: SGDLS and YYNGEE. The CDR3 runs 15 residues. The trim removed 2 bases at V and 9 bases at J, leaving 9 bases unmatched. The CDR3 sequence is CASSVRDRGFPTQYF. The CDR3 DNA reads as TGTGCCAGCAGCGTGAGGGACAGGGGATTCCCAACGCAGTATTTT.

This rearrangement joins TRBV7-2 to TRBJ2-1, with D uncertain. V was shortened by 2 bases and J by 1 base, with 9 bases between the two germline ends. Germline assignment: CDR1 SGHTA and CDR2 FQGNSA. The CDR3 consists of 15 residues. The CDR3 loop reads CASSLWLYSYNEQFF. The CDR3 DNA reads as TGTGCCAGCAGCTTATGGCTTTATTCCTACAATGAGCAGTTCTTC.

The chain is built from TRBV4-3 and TRBJ1-4; 10 nucleotides match TRBD1. The V gene end was trimmed by 0 bases and the J gene end by 7 bases; junction bases not matched to a gene: 5. The V gene's germline CDR1 is LGHNA and CDR2 YSLEER. This CDR3 region has 16 residues. CDR3 sequence: CASSQERDRGGEKLFF. The CDR3, as DNA: TGCGCCAGCAGCCAAGAGAGGGACAGGGGCGGTGAAAAACTGTTTTTT.

The chain is built from TRBV30 and TRBJ1-4; TRBD1 matches 11 bases. This CDR3 has 15 amino acids. The germline V gene encodes CDR1 GTSNPN and CDR2 SVGIG (reference sequence). V trimming: 5 bases; J trimming: 7 bases; junction bases outside the gene matches: 9. CDR3 sequence: CAWGIGTGGGEKLFF. The CDR3 DNA is TGTGCCTGGGGGATTGGGACAGGGGGAGGTGAAAAACTGTTTTTT.

The chain has TRBV6-2 or TRBV6-3 and TRBJ2-2, with 8 bases fitting TRBD1. The CDR3 is 16 amino acids. V shed 5 bases and J 4 bases; nucleotides not matched to a gene: 9. Germline V gene data show CDR1 as MNHEY and CDR2 as SVGEGT. The CDR3 protein is CASSPPGGTGTGELFF. The CDR3 region has the DNA TGTGCCAGCAGTCCCCCAGGGGGCACAGGCACCGGGGAGCTGTTTTTT.

The V call is TRBV24-1, the J call TRBJ2-7; TRBD1 matches 9 bases. V lost 8 bases and J lost 4; bases outside the gene matches: 5. The CDR3 covers 13 residues. Germline CDR1 KGHDR, CDR2 SFDVKD. DNA for the CDR3: TGTGCCACCAAGGGACAGGGTGAGTACGAGCAGTACTTC. Translating gives CATKGQGEYEQYF.

This chain uses TRBV5-1 with TRBJ2-5; 10 bases fit TRBD2. The V segment lost 5 bases and the J segment 5 bases; nucleotides outside the gene matches: 15. The CDR3 covers 17 residues. Germline V gene data show CDR1 as SGHRS and CDR2 as YFSETQ. The CDR3 DNA reads TGCGCCAGCAGTCTTAGGACTAGCGGCTTTAGGGAGGAGACCCAGTACTTC. Amino acids: CASSLRTSGFREETQYF.

The chain combines TRBV4-2 with TRBJ1-2, with a tentative D call TRBD1 (6 bases). The CDR3 covers 13 residues. V lost 4 bases to trimming and J lost 4 bases, with 10 bases between them. From germline, CDR1 is LGHNA and CDR2 YNFKEQ. CDR3 loop: CASSRPQGYGYTF. Written as DNA, the CDR3 is TGTGCCAGCAGCCGACCACAGGGCTATGGCTACACCTTC.

This clone appeared a few times. The CDR3 sequence is CASSLDRDKLPLHF. CDR3 nucleotide sequence: TGTGCCAGCAGCTTGGACAGGGATAAATTGCCCCTCCACTTT. The chain is built from TRBV5-4 and TRBJ1-6; perhaps TRBD1 as D (6 bases). Looked up from germline, CDR1 is SGHNT and CDR2 is YYREEE (reference sequence). This CDR3 is built from 14 residues. V lost 0 bases, J lost 13 bases, and 14 bases lay in between.

The chain is built from TRBV6-2 or TRBV6-3 and TRBJ1-2; D unresolved. The ends were cut back, 6 bases at V and 8 bases at J, with 13 bases in the middle. The CDR3 covers 12 residues. CDR1 is MNHEY, CDR2 SVGEGT, per germline. The CDR3 is CASSPSAGGYTF. The CDR3 coding sequence is TGTGCCAGCAGCCCCTCAGCGGGGGGCTACACCTTC.

V is TRBV7-8 and J is TRBJ1-3; 10 bases match TRBD1. Germline CDR1 reads SGHVS; CDR2 reads FQNEAQ. This CDR3 has 18 residues. The V gene end was trimmed by 4 bases and the J gene end by 2 bases; junction bases not matched to a gene: 11. CDR3 protein: CASSSAGTGVFAGNTIYF. The DNA for the CDR3 is TGTGCCAGCAGCTCCGCCGGGACAGGGGTTTTTGCTGGAAACACCATATATTTT.

The J gene is TRBJ1-5, the V gene TRBV3-1 (or the pseudogene TRBV3-2); D is ambiguous. Germline CDR1 LGHDT, CDR2 YNNKEL (reference sequence). The CDR3 is 15 amino acids. V shed 1 base and J shed 5 bases, with 12 bases lying between them. The CDR3: CASSQGSVPDQPQHF. In DNA, the CDR3 is TGTGCCAGCAGCCAAGGTAGCGTGCCAGATCAGCCCCAGCATTTT.

This clone was seen a single time. The V gene is TRBV5-1, the J gene TRBJ2-1; 8 nucleotides match TRBD1. V trimming: 2 bases; J trimming: 5 bases; junction bases outside the gene matches: 6. The CDR3 loop spans 15 amino acids. Germline loops: CDR1 SGHRS, CDR2 YFSETQ. This CDR3 reads CASSFGTGGHNEQFF. For the CDR3, the DNA is TGCGCCAGCAGCTTCGGGACAGGCGGTCACAATGAGCAGTTCTTC.